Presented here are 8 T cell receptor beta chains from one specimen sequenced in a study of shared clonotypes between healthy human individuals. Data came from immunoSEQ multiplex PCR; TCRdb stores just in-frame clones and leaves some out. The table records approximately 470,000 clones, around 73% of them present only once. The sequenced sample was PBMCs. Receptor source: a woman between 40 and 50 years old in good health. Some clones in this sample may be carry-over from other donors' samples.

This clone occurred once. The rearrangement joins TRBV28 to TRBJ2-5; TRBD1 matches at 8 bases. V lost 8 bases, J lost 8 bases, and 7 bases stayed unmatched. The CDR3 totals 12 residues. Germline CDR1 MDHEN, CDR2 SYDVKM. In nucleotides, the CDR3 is TGTGCCAGCTCAGGGGGCGGGCGAACCCAGTACTTC. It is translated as CASSGGGRTQYF. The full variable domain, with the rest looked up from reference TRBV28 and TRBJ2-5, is DVKVTQSSRYLVKRTGEKVFLECVQDMDHENMFWYRQDPGLGLRLIYFSYDVKMKEKGDIPEGYSVSREKKERFSLILESASTNQTSMYLCASSGGGRTQYFGPGTRLLVL.

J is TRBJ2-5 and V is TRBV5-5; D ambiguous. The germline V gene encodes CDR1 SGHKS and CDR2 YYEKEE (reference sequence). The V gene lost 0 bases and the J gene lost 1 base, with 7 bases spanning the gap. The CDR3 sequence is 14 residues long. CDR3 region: CASSLGRTQETQYF. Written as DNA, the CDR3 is TGTGCCAGCAGCTTGGGGAGAACCCAAGAGACCCAGTACTTC.

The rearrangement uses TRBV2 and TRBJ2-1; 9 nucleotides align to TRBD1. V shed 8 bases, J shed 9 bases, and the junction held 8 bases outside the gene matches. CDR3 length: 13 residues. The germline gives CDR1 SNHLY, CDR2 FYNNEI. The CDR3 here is CASRDRELGEQFF. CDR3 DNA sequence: TGTGCCAGCCGGGACAGGGAGTTAGGTGAGCAGTTCTTC.

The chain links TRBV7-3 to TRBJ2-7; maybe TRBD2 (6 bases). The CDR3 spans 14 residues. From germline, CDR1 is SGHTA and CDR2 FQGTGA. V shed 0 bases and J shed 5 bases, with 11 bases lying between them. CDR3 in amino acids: CASSLTGGGDEQYF. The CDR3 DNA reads TGTGCCAGCAGCTTAACGGGAGGCGGCGACGAGCAGTACTTC.

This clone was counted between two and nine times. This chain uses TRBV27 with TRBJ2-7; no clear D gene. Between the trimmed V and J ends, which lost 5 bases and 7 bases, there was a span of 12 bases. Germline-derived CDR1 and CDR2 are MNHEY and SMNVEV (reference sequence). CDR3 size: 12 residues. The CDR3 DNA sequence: TGTGCCAGCAGTCCCGAGGTGAGGGAGCAGTACTTC. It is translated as CASSPEVREQYF.

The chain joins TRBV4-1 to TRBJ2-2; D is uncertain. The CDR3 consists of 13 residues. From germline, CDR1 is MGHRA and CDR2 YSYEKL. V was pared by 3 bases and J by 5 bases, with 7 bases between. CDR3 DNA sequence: TGCGCCAGCAGCCAGTTCCAAACCGGGGAGCTGTTTTTT. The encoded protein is CASSQFQTGELFF.

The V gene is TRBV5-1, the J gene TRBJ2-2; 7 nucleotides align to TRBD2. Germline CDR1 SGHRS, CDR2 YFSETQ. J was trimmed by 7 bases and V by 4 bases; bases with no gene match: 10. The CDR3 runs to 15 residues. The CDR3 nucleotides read TGCGCCAGCAGCACCCTTTGGGGAGGGGTCGGGGAGCTGTTTTTT. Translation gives CASSTLWGGVGELFF.

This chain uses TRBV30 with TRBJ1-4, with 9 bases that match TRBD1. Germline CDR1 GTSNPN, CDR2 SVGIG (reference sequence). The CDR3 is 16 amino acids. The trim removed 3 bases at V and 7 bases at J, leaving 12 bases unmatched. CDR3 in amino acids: CAWRPGQGGVFEKLFF. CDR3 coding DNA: TGTGCCTGGAGGCCGGGACAGGGAGGAGTCTTTGAAAAACTGTTTTTT.